This T cell receptor (beta chain) appears in the sequencing data of a study of shared clonotypes between healthy human individuals. Study-level results: An anticipated effect of sequencing depth on clonotype sharing among donors was recognized.

It was at deep level that the assay was run. As originally analysed: ImmunoSEQ sequences covered only the junction and lacked quality scores; filtering therefore differed. The repertoire was sequenced with immunoSEQ multiplex PCR; TCRdb's copy has only in-frame clones and lacks some. V and J calls and clone size come straight from that table; D and trimming were deduced from the DNA. This sample has some 480,000 clones, with 79% found just once. This clone was observed many times. Its antigen is undetermined. The same CDR3 arises from other DNA sequences in this sample as well. The TCR sequence derives from a woman aged 40 to 50 in good health. Some clones in this sample may be carry-over from other donors' samples. The material sequenced was PBMCs.

CDR3 protein: CASKNATNEKLFF. In DNA form, the CDR3 reads TGTGCCAGCAAAAACGCAACTAATGAAAAACTGTTTTTT. The chain carries TRBV28 and TRBJ1-4; D gene ambiguous. With 7 bases removed from V and 0 bases from J, the gap between germline ends came to 6 bases. The CDR3 spans 13 residues. The V gene's germline CDR1 is MDHEN and CDR2 SYDVKM.